This T cell receptor (beta chain) was found in a study of blood T cell repertoires in COVID-19. Study-wide background: The United States, Italy and Spain were the sources of the acute and convalescent COVID-19 samples. T cells, B-cell-depleted T cells, or PBMCs provided the cDNA or gDNA that served as material.

This CDR3 has 14 amino acids. Trimming cost V 1 base and J 3 bases, with 7 bases left between them. Germline assignment: CDR1 LGHDT and CDR2 YNNKEL (reference sequence). The method was immunoSEQ multiplex PCR; TCRdb's version includes in-frame clones alone and lacks a portion of them. The sample comprises around 60,000 clones, approximately 81% of which are singletons, and under 30% rests with the top ten. The chain recombines TRBV3-1 (or the pseudogene TRBV3-2) with TRBJ1-5; D might be TRBD1 (5 bases). This sequence was found in a woman aged 80 or over with active or convalescent COVID-19. The sample consisted of peripheral blood. The CDR3 region has the DNA TGTGCCAGCAGCCAAGCAGGGTCCAATCAGCCCCAGCATTTT. Protein sequence: CASSQAGSNQPQHF.